This passage covers 25 T cell receptor beta chains from one sample sequenced in a study of blood T cell repertoires in COVID-19. The table came from immunoSEQ multiplex PCR; TCRdb's copy has only in-frame clones and leaves some out. Among about 140,000 clones, about 80% were seen once, and the ten largest hold around 3%. Sequencing was carried out using PBMCs or T cells enriched from blood (not recorded which). The source is a woman aged 50 to 65 who had recovered from COVID-19.

This clone occurred once. The CDR3 reads CASSVQQTSTDTQYF. CDR3 bases: TGTGCCAGCAGTGTACAGCAAACTAGCACAGATACGCAGTATTTT. The chain uses TRBV11-2 and TRBJ2-3; D unclear. This CDR3 is 15 amino acids long. With 6 bases removed from V and 0 bases from J, the gap between germline ends came to 13 bases. CDR1 is SGHAT and CDR2 is FQNNGV in the germline V gene.

V usage is TRBV27 and J usage is TRBJ2-2, with 9 bases fitting TRBD2. Per germline, CDR1 MNHEY and CDR2 SMNVEV (reference sequence). The CDR3 is 15 residues long. The V segment lost 5 bases and the J segment 7 bases; nucleotides outside the gene matches: 8. This CDR3 reads CASSPSSGMIGELFF. The DNA of the CDR3 is TGTGCCAGCAGTCCGTCTAGCGGGATGATCGGGGAGCTGTTTTTT.

This clone was counted once. The chain recombines TRBV6-2 or TRBV6-3 with TRBJ2-7; 9 nucleotides line up with TRBD2. From germline, CDR1 is MNHEY and CDR2 SVGEGT. J was trimmed by 5 bases and V by 0 bases; bases with no gene match: 8. The CDR3 loop spans 16 amino acids. The DNA for the CDR3 is TGTGCCAGCAGTTACTCGGGGTCTAGCGGGATCCACGAGCAGTACTTC. Translating gives CASSYSGSSGIHEQYF.

The chain joins TRBV9 to TRBJ1-1; D is unclear. Trimming cost V 3 bases and J 2 bases, with 17 bases left between them. The CDR3 runs 16 residues. Germline V gives CDR1 SGDLS, CDR2 YYNGEE. CDR3 nucleotides: TGTGCCAGCAGCGGATCCCTCCGACACCGAAACACTGAAGCTTTCTTT. Protein product: CASSGSLRHRNTEAFF.

J is TRBJ2-3 and V is TRBV29-1, with 8 bases matching TRBD2. The CDR3 runs 14 residues. V lost 6 bases and J lost 1; bases outside the gene matches: 6. Per germline, CDR1 SQVTM and CDR2 ANQGSEA. The chain's CDR3 is CSVPGLGRTDTQYF. CDR3 coding DNA: TGCAGCGTACCGGGACTAGGCCGCACAGATACGCAGTATTTT.

The CDR3 DNA reads TGCGCCAGCAGCACCCAACAGGGCCCGTACGAGCAGTACTTC. Protein: CASSTQQGPYEQYF. The chain is built from TRBV4-1 and TRBJ2-7; D might be TRBD1 (6 bases). Germline V gene data show CDR1 as MGHRA and CDR2 as YSYEKL. The CDR3 sequence is 14 residues long. Trimming shortened V by 5 bases and J by 4 bases, and 15 bases separated the two germline ends.

The chain links TRBV6-4 to TRBJ1-6; no clear D. V lost 4 bases and J 7 bases, leaving 8 bases between the germline ends. The germline CDR1 and CDR2 sequences are MRHNA and SNTAGT. The CDR3 covers 13 residues. CDR3 nucleotide sequence: TGTGCCAGCAGTGTTACAGAAAATTCACCCCTCCACTTT. Translation gives CASSVTENSPLHF.

The gene calls are TRBV5-8 and TRBJ1-5; no reliable D call. Germline-derived CDR1 and CDR2 are SGHTS and YDEGEE. The V end lost 2 bases, the J end lost 9 bases, and 12 bases lay between the germline ends. The CDR3 has 13 amino acids. The CDR3 here is CASSLGVGRPQHF. CDR3 DNA sequence: TGTGCCAGCAGCTTAGGTGTGGGCCGGCCCCAGCATTTT.

The V gene is TRBV18, the J gene TRBJ1-5; no definite D call. Germline V gene lookup returns CDR1 KGHSH and CDR2 LQKENI. This CDR3 spans 15 amino acids. V was clipped by 5 bases and J by 1 base, with 12 bases between them. The CDR3 nucleotides read TGTGCCAGCTCATCCCGTGATGGCAGCAATCAGCCCCAGCATTTT. This translates into CASSSRDGSNQPQHF.

Only a few counts were recorded for this clone. This chain links TRBV5-1 with TRBJ1-6, with 12 nucleotides matching TRBD1. CDR1 is SGHRS and CDR2 is YFSETQ in the germline V gene. The CDR3 is 16 residues long. V shed 4 bases and J 7 bases; nucleotides not matched to a gene: 6. The CDR3, as DNA: TGCGCCAGCAGCACAGGGACAGGGGGCGTGAATTCACCCCTCCACTTT. The encoded protein is CASSTGTGGVNSPLHF.

The rearrangement joins TRBV7-9 to TRBJ1-2; TRBD1 matches 7 bases. CDR1 and CDR2 from the germline V gene are SEHNR and FQNEAQ (reference sequence). The CDR3 is made up of 13 amino acids. With 4 bases clipped from V and 4 bases from J, the junction kept 3 bases outside the gene matches. The CDR3 sequence: CASSSDRLYGYTF. For the CDR3, the DNA is TGTGCCAGCAGCTCGGACAGGCTCTATGGCTACACCTTC. Full variable domain (outside the CDR3, taken from reference TRBV7-9 and TRBJ1-2): DTGVSQNPRHKITKRGQNVTFRCDPISEHNRLYWYRQTLGQGPEFLTYFQNEAQLEKSRLLSDRFSAERPKGSFSTLEIQRTEQGDSAMYLCASSSDRLYGYTFGSGTRLTVV.

The chain combines TRBV4-1 with TRBJ2-3; TRBD2 might be the D (8 bases). Trimming left V 4 bases short and J 1 base short, with 18 bases between. The CDR3 runs 17 residues. Germline V gene sequence: CDR1 MGHRA, CDR2 YSYEKL. The CDR3 reads CASSRQGLVIGTDTQYF. The CDR3 nucleotides read TGCGCCAGCAGCCGACAGGGACTAGTTATCGGCACAGATACGCAGTATTTT.

This chain connects TRBV10-1 to TRBJ2-1, with TRBD1 matching 7 bases. J gave up 4 bases and V 0 bases, and 3 bases lay outside the gene matches. Per germline, CDR1 WNHNN and CDR2 SYGVQD (reference sequence). This CDR3 comprises 15 residues. CDR3 residues: CASSESTQGYNEQFF. For the CDR3, the DNA is TGCGCCAGCAGTGAGTCGACACAGGGGTACAATGAGCAGTTCTTC.

The V and J genes are TRBV7-3 and TRBJ2-1; D is unclear. This CDR3 is built from 16 residues. V lost 1 base to trimming and J lost 1 base, with 11 bases between them. The germline gives CDR1 SGHTA, CDR2 FQGTGA. CDR3 amino acids: CASSLIGGVSYNEQFF. CDR3 DNA: TGTGCCAGCAGCTTAATCGGCGGTGTATCCTACAATGAGCAGTTCTTC.

This chain links TRBV7-3 with TRBJ2-2, with TRBD1 matching over 8 bases. V was pared by 4 bases and J by 0 bases, with 1 base of the junction left unmatched. Per the germline V gene, CDR1 is SGHTA and CDR2 is FQGTGA. The CDR3 is 15 amino acids. The chain's CDR3 is CASSSTGANTGELFF. The CDR3 DNA reads as TGTGCCAGCAGCTCGACAGGGGCGAACACCGGGGAGCTGTTTTTT.

V is TRBV5-1 and J is TRBJ1-1; the D gene is possibly TRBD1 (6 bases). V lost 3 bases to trimming and J lost 2 bases, with 11 bases between them. The germline V gene encodes CDR1 SGHRS and CDR2 YFSETQ. The CDR3 is made up of 14 amino acids. The DNA for the CDR3 is TGCGCCAGCAGCTGGGGACAAGCTAACACTGAAGCTTTCTTT. It codes for CASSWGQANTEAFF.

CDR3 in DNA: TGTGCCAGCAGTTACTCGATAAGCGGGGGACTTGGCTACACCTTC. It specifies CASSYSISGGLGYTF. The chain employs TRBV6-5 and TRBJ1-2; a possible D gene is TRBD1 (5 bases). The germline V gene has CDR1 MNHEY and CDR2 SVGAGI. This CDR3 is 15 amino acids long. V lost 0 bases to trimming and J lost 7 bases, with 15 bases between them.

The chain joins TRBV10-2 to TRBJ1-5; D unresolved. The CDR3 is 15 residues long. V was trimmed by 6 bases and J by 0 bases, leaving 12 bases between them. Germline loops: CDR1 WSHSY, CDR2 SAAADI. This CDR3 reads CASRETEYSNQPQHF. The CDR3 DNA follows: TGCGCCAGCAGAGAGACCGAGTATAGCAATCAGCCCCAGCATTTT.

The chain employs TRBV28 and TRBJ1-2; TRBD1 agrees at 8 bases. The CDR3 length is 14 residues. Germline-derived CDR1 and CDR2 are MDHEN and SYDVKM. With 2 bases clipped from V and 7 bases from J, the junction kept 6 bases outside the gene matches. CDR3 sequence reads: CASSLRDRSRGYTF. In DNA form, the CDR3 reads TGTGCCAGCAGTTTAAGGGACAGGTCTCGTGGCTACACCTTC.

J is TRBJ2-5 and V is TRBV5-4; no definite D call. V dropped 0 bases and J dropped 0 bases, with 12 bases sitting between them. The CDR3 is made up of 16 amino acids. Looked up from germline, CDR1 is SGHNT and CDR2 is YYREEE (reference sequence). CDR3: CASSLGAGTYQETQYF. The CDR3 DNA reads as TGTGCCAGCAGCTTGGGGGCAGGCACGTACCAAGAGACCCAGTACTTC. The full variable domain, its missing parts supplied by reference TRBV5-4 and TRBJ2-5, is ETGVTQSPTHLIKTRGQQVTLRCSSQSGHNTVSWYQQALGQGPQFIFQYYREEENGRGNFPPRFSGLQFPNYSSELNVNALELDDSALYLCASSLGAGTYQETQYFGPGTRLLVL.

The genes are TRBV7-9 and TRBJ2-5; 9 positions agree with TRBD2. J gave up 5 bases and V 5 bases, and 3 bases lay outside the gene matches. CDR3 length equals 13 residues. CDR1 is SEHNR, CDR2 FQNEAQ, per germline (reference sequence). The CDR3 is CASSTSGGETQYF. The CDR3 bases are TGTGCCAGCAGCACCAGCGGGGGGGAGACCCAGTACTTC.

The V and J genes are TRBV7-2 and TRBJ1-5, with D uncertain. Trimming left V 0 bases short and J 5 bases short, with 5 bases between. The CDR3 runs 13 residues. In germline, CDR1 is SGHTA, CDR2 FQGNSA. CDR3 in amino acids: CASSLAWHQPQHF. The CDR3 region has the DNA TGTGCCAGCAGCTTAGCCTGGCATCAGCCCCAGCATTTT.

The chain uses TRBV9 and TRBJ1-6, with no clear D. CDR3 length equals 16 residues. Trimming pared 0 bases from V and 3 bases from J, leaving 10 bases between. Germline CDR1 reads SGDLS; CDR2 reads YYNGEE. As DNA, the CDR3 is TGTGCCAGCAGCGTAGATGGCGGGAACTATAATTCACCCCTCCACTTT. Translated, it gives CASSVDGGNYNSPLHF.

This chain connects TRBV3-1 (or the pseudogene TRBV3-2) to TRBJ1-4; TRBD1 matches 8 bases. The V gene end was trimmed by 2 bases and the J gene end by 5 bases; junction bases not matched to a gene: 1. Germline lookup yields CDR1 LGHDT and CDR2 YNNKEL (reference sequence). There are 14 residues in the CDR3. CDR3 protein: CASSQRTGNEKLFF. CDR3 DNA sequence: TGTGCCAGCAGCCAAAGGACAGGGAATGAAAAACTGTTTTTT.

In its sample, this clone was seen a few times. The chain is built from TRBV7-9 and TRBJ2-1; D might be TRBD1 or TRBD2, each matching 6 bases. Trimming left V 4 bases short and J 6 bases short, with 25 bases between. Germline loops: CDR1 SEHNR, CDR2 FQNEAQ (reference sequence). This CDR3 spans 18 amino acids. CDR3 residues: CASSSAGALGPGGNEQFF. DNA of the CDR3: TGTGCCAGCAGCTCAGCAGGGGCCCTAGGGCCCGGGGGCAATGAGCAGTTCTTC.